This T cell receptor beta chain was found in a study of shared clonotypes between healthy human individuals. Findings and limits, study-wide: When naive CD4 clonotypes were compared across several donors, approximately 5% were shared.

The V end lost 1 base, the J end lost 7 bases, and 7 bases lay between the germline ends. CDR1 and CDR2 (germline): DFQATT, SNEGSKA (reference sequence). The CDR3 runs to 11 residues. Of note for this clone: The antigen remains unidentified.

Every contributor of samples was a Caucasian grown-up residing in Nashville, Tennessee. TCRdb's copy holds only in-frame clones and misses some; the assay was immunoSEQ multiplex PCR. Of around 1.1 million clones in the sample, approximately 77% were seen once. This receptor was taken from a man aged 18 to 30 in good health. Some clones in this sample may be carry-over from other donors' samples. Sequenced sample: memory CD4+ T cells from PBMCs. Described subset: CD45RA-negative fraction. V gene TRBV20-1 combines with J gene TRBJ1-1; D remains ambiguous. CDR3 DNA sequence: TGCAGTGCTAGAGTCGTCTATGAAGCTTTCTTT. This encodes CSARVVYEAFF.